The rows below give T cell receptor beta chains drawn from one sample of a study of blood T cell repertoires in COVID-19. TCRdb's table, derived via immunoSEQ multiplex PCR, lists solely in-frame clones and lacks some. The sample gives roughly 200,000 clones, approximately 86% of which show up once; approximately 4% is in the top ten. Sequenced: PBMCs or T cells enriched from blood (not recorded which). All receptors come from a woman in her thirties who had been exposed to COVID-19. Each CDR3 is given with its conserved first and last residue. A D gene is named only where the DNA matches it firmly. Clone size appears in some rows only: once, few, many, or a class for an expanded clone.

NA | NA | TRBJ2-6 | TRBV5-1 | CASSLRPTESGANVLTF | TGCGCCAGCAGCTTGCGGCCTACAGAGTCTGGGGCCAACGTCCTGACTTTC
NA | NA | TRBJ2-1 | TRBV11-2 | CASSLDGAGKVEQFF | TGTGCCAGCAGCTTAGATGGTGCGGGTAAGGTTGAGCAGTTCTTC
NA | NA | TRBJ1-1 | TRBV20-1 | CSASSGVRTEAFF | TGCAGTGCTAGTAGCGGGGTCCGGACTGAAGCTTTCTTT
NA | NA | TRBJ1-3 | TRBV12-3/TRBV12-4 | CASSRTSGNTIYF | TGTGCCAGCAGTAGAACATCAGGAAACACCATATATTTT
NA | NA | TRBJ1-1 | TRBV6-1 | CASSGTPGQPNTEAFF | TGTGCCAGCAGTGGGACACCGGGACAACCGAACACTGAAGCTTTCTTT
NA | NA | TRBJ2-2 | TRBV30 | CAWSVRPGSAGELFF | TGTGCCTGGAGTGTACGTCCCGGGAGCGCCGGGGAGCTGTTTTTT
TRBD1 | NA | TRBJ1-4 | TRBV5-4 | CASSAGQGGFEKLFF | TGTGCCAGCAGCGCGGGACAGGGTGGTTTTGAAAAACTGTTTTTT
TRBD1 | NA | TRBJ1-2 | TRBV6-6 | CASSYTGGNGYTF | TGTGCCAGCAGTTACACAGGGGGGAATGGCTACACCTTC
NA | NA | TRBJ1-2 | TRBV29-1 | CSVEGGGPGYGYTF | TGCAGCGTTGAAGGGGGGGGCCCAGGCTATGGCTACACCTTC
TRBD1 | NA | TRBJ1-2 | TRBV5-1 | CASSLAPGGNYGYTF | TGCGCCAGCAGCTTGGCTCCAGGGGGCAACTATGGCTACACCTTC
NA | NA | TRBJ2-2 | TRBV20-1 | CSASPRLNTGELFF | TGCAGTGCTAGTCCGAGATTGAACACCGGGGAGCTGTTTTTT
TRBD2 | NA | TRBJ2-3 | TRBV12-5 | CASGLGFAGGADTQYF | TGTGCTAGTGGTTTGGGTTTTGCGGGGGGAGCAGATACGCAGTATTTT
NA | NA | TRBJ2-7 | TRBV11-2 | CASSLWRQAYEQYF | TGTGCCAGCAGCTTATGGCGACAGGCCTACGAGCAGTACTTC
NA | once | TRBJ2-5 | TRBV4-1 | CASSQIPNQETQYF | TGCGCCAGCAGCCAAATCCCAAACCAAGAGACCCAGTACTTC
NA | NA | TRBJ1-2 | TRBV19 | CASRAGGQVAGYTF | TGTGCCAGTAGGGCTGGCGGACAAGTGGCCGGCTACACCTTC
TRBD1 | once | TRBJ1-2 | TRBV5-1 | CASSVTGSGYTF | TGCGCCAGCAGCGTGACAGGGTCTGGCTACACCTTC
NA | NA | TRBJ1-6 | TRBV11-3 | CASSLGGQGNNSPLHF | TGTGCCAGCAGCTTAGGGGGTCAGGGGAATAATTCACCCCTCCACTTT
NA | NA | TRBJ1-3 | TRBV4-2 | CASSQLRTDSGNTIYF | TGTGCCAGCAGCCAACTTCGGACAGACTCTGGAAACACCATATATTTT
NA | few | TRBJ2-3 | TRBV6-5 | CASSYQGHDTDTQYF | TGTGCCAGCAGTTATCAGGGGCACGACACAGATACGCAGTATTTT
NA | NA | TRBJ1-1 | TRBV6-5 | CASSYSAVTEAFF | TGTGCCAGCAGTTACTCCGCGGTTACTGAAGCTTTCTTT
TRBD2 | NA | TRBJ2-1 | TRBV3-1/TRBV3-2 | CASSQRLAGDYYNEQFF | TGTGCCAGCAGCCAACGACTAGCGGGGGACTACTACAATGAGCAGTTCTTC
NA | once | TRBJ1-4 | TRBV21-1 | CASSTPGKKLFF | TGTGCCAGCAGCACCCCCGGGAAAAAACTGTTTTTT
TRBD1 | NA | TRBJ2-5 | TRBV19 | CASRRDRGSHETQYF | TGTGCCAGTAGAAGAGACAGGGGGTCTCACGAGACCCAGTACTTC
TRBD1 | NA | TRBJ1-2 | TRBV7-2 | CASSPDRVLGYGYTF | TGTGCCAGCAGCCCAGACAGGGTGCTTGGCTATGGCTACACCTTC
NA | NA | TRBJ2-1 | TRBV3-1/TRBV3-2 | CASSRQGGLGNEQFF | TGTGCCAGCAGCCGGCAGGGGGGCCTGGGTAATGAGCAGTTCTTC
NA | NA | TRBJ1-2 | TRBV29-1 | CSVGDTFDGYTF | TGCAGCGTTGGAGATACTTTCGATGGCTACACCTTC
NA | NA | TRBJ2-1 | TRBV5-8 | CASSLGLTLSSYNEQFF | TGTGCCAGCAGCCTTGGACTGACACTTAGCTCCTACAATGAGCAGTTCTTC
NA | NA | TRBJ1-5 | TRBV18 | CASSSTGSDQPQHF | TGTGCCAGCTCATCGACAGGTTCCGATCAGCCCCAGCATTTT
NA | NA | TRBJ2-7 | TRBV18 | CASSPGQLRGEQYF | TGTGCCAGCTCACCGGGACAACTACGGGGAGAGCAGTACTTC
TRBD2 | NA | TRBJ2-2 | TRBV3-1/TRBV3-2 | CASSQDHGGDTGELFF | TGTGCCAGCAGCCAAGATCACGGGGGGGACACCGGGGAGCTGTTTTTT
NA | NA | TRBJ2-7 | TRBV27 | CASSPGYEQYF | TGTGCCAGCAGCCCAGGCTACGAGCAGTACTTC
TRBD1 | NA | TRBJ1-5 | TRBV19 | CASSIRTGGVRGNQPQHF | TGTGCCAGTAGTATTAGGACAGGGGGCGTTCGGGGCAATCAGCCCCAGCATTTT
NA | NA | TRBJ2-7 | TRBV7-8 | CASSYTGPGASSYEQYF | TGTGCCAGCAGCTACACGGGGCCAGGGGCCAGCTCCTACGAGCAGTACTTC
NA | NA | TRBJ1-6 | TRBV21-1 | CASSTSMGSYNSPLHF | TGTGCCAGCAGCACCTCAATGGGGAGCTATAATTCACCCCTCCACTTT
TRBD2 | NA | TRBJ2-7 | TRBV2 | CASRGLAGDGQYF | TGTGCCAGCAGAGGCCTAGCGGGGGATGGGCAGTACTTC
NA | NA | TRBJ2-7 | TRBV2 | CASIGLSWEQYF | NA
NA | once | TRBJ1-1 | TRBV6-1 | CASSESHGTKSQVAFF | TGTGCCAGCAGTGAAAGCCACGGGACAAAATCCCAGGTAGCTTTCTTT
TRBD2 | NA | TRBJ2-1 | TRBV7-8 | CASSPRASGGNNEQFF | TGTGCCAGCAGCCCCAGAGCTAGCGGGGGCAACAATGAGCAGTTCTTC
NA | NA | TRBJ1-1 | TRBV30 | CAWSVPGAPEAFF | TGTGCCTGGAGTGTACCAGGGGCCCCTGAAGCTTTCTTT
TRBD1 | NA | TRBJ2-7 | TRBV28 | CASSSGQGARYEQYF | TGTGCCAGCAGCTCCGGACAGGGGGCGCGCTACGAGCAGTACTTC
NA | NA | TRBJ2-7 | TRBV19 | CASSHPPRGYEQYF | TGTGCCAGTAGCCACCCCCCCCGGGGGTACGAGCAGTACTTC
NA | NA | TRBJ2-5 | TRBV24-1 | CATSDSGIQETQYF | TGTGCCACCAGTGATTCAGGGATTCAGGAGACCCAGTACTTC
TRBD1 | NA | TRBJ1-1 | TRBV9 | CASSAGGGGFTEAFF | TGTGCCAGCAGCGCTGGAGGGGGCGGGTTTACTGAAGCTTTCTTT
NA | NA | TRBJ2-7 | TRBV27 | CASRQGGNEQYF | TGTGCCAGCCGCCAAGGAGGGAACGAGCAGTACTTC
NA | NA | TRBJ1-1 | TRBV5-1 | CASSSGGSGTEAFF | TGCGCCAGCAGCTCGGGGGGCAGTGGCACTGAAGCTTTCTTT
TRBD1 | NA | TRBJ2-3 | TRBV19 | CASSPGQGSNTQYF | TGTGCCAGTAGTCCTGGACAGGGGTCGAATACGCAGTATTTT
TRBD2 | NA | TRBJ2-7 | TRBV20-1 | CSASLAGATYEQYF | TGCAGTGCTAGTCTAGCGGGGGCCACATACGAGCAGTACTTC
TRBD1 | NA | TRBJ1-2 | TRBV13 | CASSPRTGANYGYTF | TGTGCCAGCAGCCCCCGGACAGGGGCCAACTATGGCTACACCTTC
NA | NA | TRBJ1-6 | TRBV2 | CASSVGPSSPLHF | TGTGCCAGCAGTGTGGGGCCAAGTTCACCCCTCCACTTT